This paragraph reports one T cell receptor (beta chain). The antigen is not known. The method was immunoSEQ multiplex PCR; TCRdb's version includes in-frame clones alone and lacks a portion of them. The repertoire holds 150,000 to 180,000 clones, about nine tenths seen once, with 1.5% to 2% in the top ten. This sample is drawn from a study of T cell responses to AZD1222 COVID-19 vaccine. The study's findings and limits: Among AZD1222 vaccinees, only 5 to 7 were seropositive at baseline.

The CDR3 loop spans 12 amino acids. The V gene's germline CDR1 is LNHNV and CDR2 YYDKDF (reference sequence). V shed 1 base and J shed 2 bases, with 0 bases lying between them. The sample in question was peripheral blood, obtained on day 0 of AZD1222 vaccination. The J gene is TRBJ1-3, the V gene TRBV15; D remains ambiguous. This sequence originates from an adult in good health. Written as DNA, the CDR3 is TGTGCCACCAGCAGAGCTGGAAACACCATATATTTT. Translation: CATSRAGNTIYF.